This T cell receptor (beta chain) stems from a study of chemoradiotherapy in HPV16-positive cancers. Libraries were prepared by immunoSEQ multiplex PCR; TCRdb keeps only in-frame clonotypes and omits some of them. The sample holds 25,000 to 30,000 clones, roughly nine tenths seen once. The TCR was taken from a human donor with HPV-associated anogenital cancer. Sequenced material: blood, taken from a patient who underwent chemoradiotherapy.

CDR3 nucleotides: TGTGCCAGCAGGACCTCAGGGGTGCATGGCTACACCTTC. Its translation is CASRTSGVHGYTF. The V call is TRBV6-6, the J call TRBJ1-2; TRBD1 is a possible D gene (6 bases). The CDR3 sequence is 13 residues long. With 6 bases removed from V and 6 bases from J, the gap between germline ends came to 14 bases. Germline CDR1 and CDR2: MNHNY and SVGAGI (reference sequence).